This record looks at one T cell receptor (beta chain) sequence and its context. The sort gate was single viable CD3+CD4+CD8-CD45RO+ cells for memory CD4+ T cells. After thawing, CD4+ T cells were positively selected. Only in-frame clones appear in the TCRdb table, and some are missing; sequencing was by immunoSEQ multiplex PCR. This table has tens of thousands of clones, roughly 80% appearing once. The CDR3 extends over 15 amino acids. J was trimmed by 5 bases and V by 8 bases; bases with no gene match: 12. CDR1 is SQVTM and CDR2 is ANQGSEA in the germline V gene. The data stem from a study of memory CD4+ T cells and cytomegalovirus serostatus.

The chain couples TRBV29-1 to TRBJ2-5; 12 positions agree with TRBD2. The sample was memory CD4+ T cells from blood. This TCR derives from an adult in good health and CMV-seronegative. In DNA, the CDR3 is TGCAGCACATTCCTAGCGGGAGGGGTTGGGGAGACCCAGTACTTC. Translating it yields CSTFLAGGVGETQYF.